A selection of T cell receptor beta chains follows, all from one sample in a study of PD-L1 blockade in urothelial cancer. This table comes from immunoSEQ multiplex PCR, and its TCRdb copy is limited to in-frame clones, with some not included. Among more than 90,000 clones listed, around four fifths were seen once. Here the sequenced sample was PBMCs, taken around atezolizumab (anti-PD-L1) treatment. The source is a man aged 70-80 years with urothelial cancer. The CDR3 runs from the conserved cysteine through the conserved F or W. Fields, in order: D gene, J gene, V gene, clone size, CDR3 DNA, CDR3 protein. D genes are given only for firm matches. Not every row has a clone size; where given, it reads once, few, many or a size class.

D: -; J: TRBJ1-6; V: TRBV5-1; size: -; DNA: TGCGCCAGCAGCTTGTGGGGGCATAATTCACCCCTCCACTTT; CDR3: CASSLWGHNSPLHF
D: -; J: TRBJ2-3; V: TRBV19; size: -; DNA: TGTGCCAGTAGTAAACTAGCTTCCGTTACGCAGTATTTT; CDR3: CASSKLASVTQYF
D: -; J: TRBJ2-7; V: TRBV21-1; size: -; DNA: TGTGCCAGTCCCGAAGGACCGGGGTCCTCCTACGAGCAGTACTTC; CDR3: CASPEGPGSSYEQYF
D: -; J: TRBJ2-5; V: TRBV7-8; size: -; DNA: TGTGCCAGCAGCTTAGATGGGGGCCAAGGAGAGACCCAGTACTTC; CDR3: CASSLDGGQGETQYF
D: TRBD2; J: TRBJ2-7; V: TRBV4-2; size: many; DNA: TGTGCCAGCAGCCAAGATTATAACGGGAGGGACGAGCAGTACTTC; CDR3: CASSQDYNGRDEQYF
D: -; J: TRBJ2-3; V: TRBV29-1; size: once; DNA: TGCAGCGTTGAAGGGGTTGAGGGGGTAAGCACAGATACGCAGTATTTT; CDR3: CSVEGVEGVSTDTQYF
D: -; J: TRBJ2-7; V: TRBV2; size: few; DNA: TGTGCCAGCAGTGAACGCGTCTACGAGCAGTACTTC; CDR3: CASSERVYEQYF
D: TRBD2; J: TRBJ2-7; V: TRBV5-1; size: -; DNA: TGCGCCAGCGGACTTTTAGCGGGAGTGAACGAGCAGTACTTC; CDR3: CASGLLAGVNEQYF
D: -; J: TRBJ1-2; V: TRBV5-4; size: -; DNA: TGTGCCAGCAGCGGAAAGGAGGAGGAAGGCTACACCTTC; CDR3: CASSGKEEEGYTF
D: TRBD1; J: TRBJ2-7; V: TRBV27; size: -; DNA: TGTGCCAGCAGTCCGAAAGGGACAGAACTCTTCTACGAGCAGTACTTC; CDR3: CASSPKGTELFYEQYF
D: -; J: TRBJ2-5; V: TRBV5-1; size: -; DNA: TGCGCCAGCAGCTTGGGACAACAAGAGACCCAGTACTTC; CDR3: CASSLGQQETQYF
D: TRBD2; J: TRBJ2-7; V: TRBV19; size: -; DNA: TGTGCCAGTAGTGCCCGGACTAGCGGGGGCCCCCGTACCTACGAGCAGTACTTC; CDR3: CASSARTSGGPRTYEQYF
D: TRBD2; J: TRBJ2-1; V: TRBV18; size: -; DNA: TGTGCCAGCTCACCAGGACTAGCGGGGGGACCCTACAATGAGCAGTTCTTC; CDR3: CASSPGLAGGPYNEQFF
D: -; J: TRBJ2-1; V: TRBV6-5; size: once; DNA: TGTGCCAGCAGTTACAGCCCAGGACAATCCAATGAGCAGTTCTTC; CDR3: CASSYSPGQSNEQFF
D: -; J: TRBJ2-7; V: TRBV11-3; size: -; DNA: TGTGCCAGCAGCTTAGAGGCTGGAGGGACCTTTGCCTACGAGCAGTACTTC; CDR3: CASSLEAGGTFAYEQYF
D: -; J: TRBJ1-2; V: TRBV7-6; size: -; DNA: TGTGCCAGCAGCTACAACACCAATAACTATGGCTACACCTTC; CDR3: CASSYNTNNYGYTF
D: -; J: TRBJ1-4; V: TRBV19; size: few; DNA: TGTGCCAGTAGTTTCGGGAGCTCAACAACTAATGAAAAACTGTTTTTT; CDR3: CASSFGSSTTNEKLFF
D: TRBD2; J: TRBJ2-5; V: TRBV4-2; size: once; DNA: TGTGCCAGCAGCCAAGGGACTAGCGGGAGGGAACAAGAGACCCAGTACTTC; CDR3: CASSQGTSGREQETQYF
D: -; J: TRBJ2-1; V: TRBV19; size: -; DNA: TGTGCCAGTAGGGTCTGGATTAGGGGCGATGAGCAGTTCTTC; CDR3: CASRVWIRGDEQFF
D: -; J: TRBJ1-5; V: TRBV5-1; size: once; DNA: TGCGCCAGCAGCCCGGGGTCAGGTATAAATCAGCCCCAGCATTTT; CDR3: CASSPGSGINQPQHF
D: TRBD1; J: TRBJ2-5; V: TRBV29-1; size: -; DNA: TGCAGCCCGAAGGTGGGCAGGGGGCGGGAGACCCAGTACTTC; CDR3: CSPKVGRGRETQYF
D: -; J: TRBJ2-7; V: TRBV7-2; size: -; DNA: TGTGCCAGCAGCTTATCCACAGACCCCTACGAGCAGTACTTC; CDR3: CASSLSTDPYEQYF
D: -; J: TRBJ2-3; V: TRBV19; size: -; DNA: TGTGCCAGTAGTATAGATTCGGGGAGCACAGATACGCAGTATTTT; CDR3: CASSIDSGSTDTQYF
D: -; J: TRBJ2-1; V: TRBV18; size: -; DNA: TGTGCCAGCTCACCACCGGCGATAGCCCCGTACAATGAGCAGTTCTTC; CDR3: CASSPPAIAPYNEQFF
D: -; J: TRBJ2-6; V: TRBV5-1; size: -; DNA: TGCGCCAGCAGCTTGGGGGCCCAGGGGCCTGGGGCCAACGTCCTGACTTTC; CDR3: CASSLGAQGPGANVLTF
D: -; J: TRBJ2-7; V: TRBV19; size: -; DNA: TGTGCCAGCCGGGATCCAGCCAGGGGCGAGCAGTACTTC; CDR3: CASRDPARGEQYF
D: TRBD1; J: TRBJ2-5; V: TRBV11-3; size: few; DNA: TGTGCCAGCAGCCCCCCCTCCGGGACAGGGCAAGAGACCCAGTACTTC; CDR3: CASSPPSGTGQETQYF
D: TRBD1; J: TRBJ1-1; V: TRBV9; size: few; DNA: TGTGCCTCAGGGACAGGGATGAACACTGAAGCTTTCTTT; CDR3: CASGTGMNTEAFF
D: TRBD1; J: TRBJ2-7; V: TRBV5-1; size: -; DNA: TGCGCCAGCAGCCGTGCGGGACAGGGCTCCGAGCAGTACTTC; CDR3: CASSRAGQGSEQYF
D: -; J: TRBJ2-5; V: TRBV9; size: -; DNA: TGTGCCAGCAGCCCAGGAGGAGGAGAGACCCAGTACTTC; CDR3: CASSPGGGETQYF
D: -; J: TRBJ2-5; V: TRBV7-9; size: -; DNA: TGTGCCAGCAGACTGGACACCCAAGAGACCCAGTACTTC; CDR3: CASRLDTQETQYF
D: -; J: TRBJ2-4; V: TRBV19; size: once; DNA: TGTGCCAGTAGTATAGGAGGGGGGGTCGTTGCCAAAAACATTCAGTACTTC; CDR3: CASSIGGGVVAKNIQYF
D: TRBD2; J: TRBJ2-6; V: TRBV6-1; size: -; DNA: TGTGCCAGCAGTGAATTGGGGGGGGGCTCTGGGGCCAACGTCCTGACTTTC; CDR3: CASSELGGGSGANVLTF
D: TRBD1; J: TRBJ2-5; V: TRBV9; size: -; DNA: TGTGCCAGCAGCGTAGGAGGGGGCGAGGAGACCCAGTACTTC; CDR3: CASSVGGGEETQYF
D: TRBD2; J: TRBJ2-1; V: TRBV20-1; size: -; DNA: TGCAGTGCGGGCACTAGCGGCCCTCAGTTCTTC; CDR3: CSAGTSGPQFF
D: -; J: TRBJ1-1; V: TRBV19; size: few; DNA: TGTGCCAGTAGGCAGGGGACTGAAGCTTTCTTT; CDR3: CASRQGTEAFF
D: -; J: TRBJ1-1; V: TRBV12-5; size: -; DNA: TGTGCTAGTGGTTTACAAACAGGGAACACTGAAGCTTTCTTT; CDR3: CASGLQTGNTEAFF
D: TRBD1; J: TRBJ2-1; V: TRBV27; size: -; DNA: TGTGCCAGCAGTTTCGACAGGGCGTACAATGAGCAGTTCTTC; CDR3: CASSFDRAYNEQFF
D: -; J: TRBJ1-1; V: TRBV4-2; size: -; DNA: TGTGCCAGCAGCCAAGATCGCCGGGGCACTGAAGCTTTCTTT; CDR3: CASSQDRRGTEAFF
D: -; J: TRBJ2-3; V: TRBV6-4; size: -; DNA: TGTGCCAGCACTCTATCCCTCCCCTCCCCAGATACGCAGTATTTT; CDR3: CASTLSLPSPDTQYF
D: -; J: TRBJ2-3; V: TRBV19; size: -; DNA: TGTGCCAGTAGTATCATTTTAGTGGGGGGTACGCAGTATTTT; CDR3: CASSIILVGGTQYF
D: -; J: TRBJ2-1; V: TRBV7-2; size: -; DNA: TGTGCCAGCAGCTTAGACCCAGGCAATGAGCAGTTCTTC; CDR3: CASSLDPGNEQFF
D: TRBD1; J: TRBJ2-7; V: TRBV7-3; size: -; DNA: TGTGCCAGCAGCTTAGGGACAGGGACCTACGAGCAGTACTTC; CDR3: CASSLGTGTYEQYF
D: TRBD2; J: TRBJ2-1; V: TRBV11-3; size: -; DNA: TGTGCCAGCAGCCGGACTAGCGGGGGTTCCTACAATGAGCAGTTCTTC; CDR3: CASSRTSGGSYNEQFF
D: TRBD2; J: TRBJ2-7; V: TRBV19; size: -; DNA: TGTGCCAGTAGTATAGAATGGACTAGCGGGAATTACGAGCAGTACTTC; CDR3: CASSIEWTSGNYEQYF
D: TRBD2; J: TRBJ2-1; V: TRBV5-1; size: few; DNA: TGCGCCAGCAGCTTGACGGGAGGTTCCTACAATGAGCAGTTCTTC; CDR3: CASSLTGGSYNEQFF
D: TRBD1; J: TRBJ1-6; V: TRBV6-5; size: few; DNA: TGTGCCAGCAGTTACGGAGAACAGGGGGCACCCCTCCACTTT; CDR3: CASSYGEQGAPLHF
D: -; J: TRBJ1-1; V: TRBV19; size: once; DNA: TGTGCCACTAGTTGGAAGCGCGGCACTGAAGCTTTCTTT; CDR3: CATSWKRGTEAFF
D: -; J: TRBJ1-2; V: TRBV15; size: -; DNA: TGTGCCACCAGCAGAGATACAGGGTCCTATGGCTACACCTTC; CDR3: CATSRDTGSYGYTF
D: TRBD1; J: TRBJ2-5; V: TRBV5-4; size: few; DNA: TGTGCCAGCAGCTTGGTAGGGGGCCTCGATCAAGAGACCCAGTACTTC; CDR3: CASSLVGGLDQETQYF
D: -; J: TRBJ2-2; V: TRBV11-1; size: -; DNA: TGTGCCAGCAGCGCGTCGCAGGGCGGGGAGCTGTTTTTT; CDR3: CASSASQGGELFF